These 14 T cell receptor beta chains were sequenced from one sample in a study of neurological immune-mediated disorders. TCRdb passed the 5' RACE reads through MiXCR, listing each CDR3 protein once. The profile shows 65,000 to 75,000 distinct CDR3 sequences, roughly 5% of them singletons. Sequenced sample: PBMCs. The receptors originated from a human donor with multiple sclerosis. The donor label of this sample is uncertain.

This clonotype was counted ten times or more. The CDR3 here is CASSLDNSYEQYF. Here the CDR3 DNA reads TGTGCCAGCAGCTTGGATAACTCTTACGAGCAGTACTTC. The rearrangement links TRBV5-5 to TRBJ2-7; unclear D gene. Germline V lookup: CDR1 SGHKS, CDR2 YYEKEE (reference sequence). The ends were cut back, 0 bases at V and 4 bases at J, with 8 bases in the middle. This CDR3 has 13 amino acids.

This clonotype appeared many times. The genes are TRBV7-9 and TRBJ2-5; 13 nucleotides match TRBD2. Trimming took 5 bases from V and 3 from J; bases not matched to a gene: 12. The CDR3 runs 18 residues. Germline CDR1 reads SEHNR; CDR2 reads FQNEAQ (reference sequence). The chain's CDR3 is CASSNHRTSGGLKETQYF. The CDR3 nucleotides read TGTGCCAGCAGCAACCACCGGACTAGCGGGGGCCTTAAAGAGACCCAGTACTTC.

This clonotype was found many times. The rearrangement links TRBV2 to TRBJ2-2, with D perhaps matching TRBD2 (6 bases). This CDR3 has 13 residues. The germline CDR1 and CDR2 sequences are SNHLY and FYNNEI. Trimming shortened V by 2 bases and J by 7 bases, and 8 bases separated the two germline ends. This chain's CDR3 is CASSELGGGELFF. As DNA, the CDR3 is TGTGCCAGCAGTGAACTGGGAGGCGGGGAGCTGTTTTTT.

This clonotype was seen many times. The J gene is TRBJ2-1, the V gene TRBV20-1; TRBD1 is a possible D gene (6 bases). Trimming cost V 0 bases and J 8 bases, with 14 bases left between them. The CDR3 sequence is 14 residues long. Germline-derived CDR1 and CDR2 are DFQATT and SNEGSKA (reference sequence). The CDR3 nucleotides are TGCAGTGCTAGAGATTGGGTAGCAGGGGATGAGCAGTTCTTC. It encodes CSARDWVAGDEQFF.

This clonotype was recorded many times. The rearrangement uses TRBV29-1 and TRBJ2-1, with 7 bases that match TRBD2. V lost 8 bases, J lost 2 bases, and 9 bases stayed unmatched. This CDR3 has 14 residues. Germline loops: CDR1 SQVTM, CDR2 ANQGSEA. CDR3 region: CSSSLGGTYNEQFF. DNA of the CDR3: TGCAGCTCCTCTTTGGGAGGGACCTACAATGAGCAGTTCTTC.

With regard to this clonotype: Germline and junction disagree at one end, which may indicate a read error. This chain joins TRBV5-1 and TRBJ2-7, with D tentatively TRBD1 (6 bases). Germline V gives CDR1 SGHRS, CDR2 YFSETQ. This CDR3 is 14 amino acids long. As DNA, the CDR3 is TGCGCCAGCAGCTTTGCCCAGGGGCCCTATGAGCATTACTTC. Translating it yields CASSFAQGPYEHYF.

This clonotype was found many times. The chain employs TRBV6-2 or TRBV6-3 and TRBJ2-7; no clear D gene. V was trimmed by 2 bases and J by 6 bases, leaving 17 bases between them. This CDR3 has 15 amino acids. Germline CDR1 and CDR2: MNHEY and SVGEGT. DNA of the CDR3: TGTGCCAGCAGTTACGAGGTACAAGCCAGGAGCGAGCAGTACTTC. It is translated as CASSYEVQARSEQYF.

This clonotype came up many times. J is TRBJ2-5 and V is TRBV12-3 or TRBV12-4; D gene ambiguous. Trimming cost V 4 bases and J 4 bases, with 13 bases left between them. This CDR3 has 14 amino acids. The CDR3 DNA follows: TGTGCCAGCAGTTCACCGGGCGCGGTAGAGACCCAGTACTTC. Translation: CASSSPGAVETQYF.

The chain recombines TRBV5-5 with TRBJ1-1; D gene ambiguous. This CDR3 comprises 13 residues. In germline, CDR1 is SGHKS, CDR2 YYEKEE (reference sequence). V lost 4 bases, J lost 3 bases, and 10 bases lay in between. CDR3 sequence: CASSPDYYTEAFF. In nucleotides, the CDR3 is TGTGCCAGCAGCCCTGACTACTACACTGAAGCTTTCTTT.

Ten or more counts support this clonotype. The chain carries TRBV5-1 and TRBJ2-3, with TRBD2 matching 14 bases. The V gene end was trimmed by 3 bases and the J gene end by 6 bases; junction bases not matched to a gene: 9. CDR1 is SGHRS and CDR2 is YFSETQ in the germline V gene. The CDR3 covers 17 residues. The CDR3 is CASSSPRLAGGPDTQYF. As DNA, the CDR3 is TGCGCCAGCAGCTCCCCCAGACTAGCGGGGGGGCCGGATACGCAGTATTTT.

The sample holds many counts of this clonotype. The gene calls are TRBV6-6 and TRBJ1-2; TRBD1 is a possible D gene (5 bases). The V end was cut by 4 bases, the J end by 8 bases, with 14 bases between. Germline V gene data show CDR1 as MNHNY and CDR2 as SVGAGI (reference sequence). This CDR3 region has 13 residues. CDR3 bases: TGTGCCAGCAGTTCCCTCTCCAGGACAGGCTACACCTTC. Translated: CASSSLSRTGYTF.

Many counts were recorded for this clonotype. The CDR3 loop is CASSYPGEKITSEAFF. The CDR3 bases are TGCGCCAGCAGCTACCCCGGGGAGAAGATTACCTCTGAAGCTTTCTTT. The V call is TRBV5-1, the J call TRBJ1-1; no reliable D call. The germline V and J ends were trimmed by 3 bases and 6 bases, with 21 bases remaining between them. This CDR3 is built from 16 residues. Germline CDR1 SGHRS, CDR2 YFSETQ.

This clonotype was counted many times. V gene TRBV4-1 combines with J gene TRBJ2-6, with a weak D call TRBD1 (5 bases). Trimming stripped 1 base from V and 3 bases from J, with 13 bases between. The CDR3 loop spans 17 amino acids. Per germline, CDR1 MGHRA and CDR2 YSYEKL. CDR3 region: CASSQVFNRNGANVLTF. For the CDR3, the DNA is TGCGCCAGCAGCCAAGTCTTTAACAGGAATGGGGCCAACGTCCTGACTTTC.

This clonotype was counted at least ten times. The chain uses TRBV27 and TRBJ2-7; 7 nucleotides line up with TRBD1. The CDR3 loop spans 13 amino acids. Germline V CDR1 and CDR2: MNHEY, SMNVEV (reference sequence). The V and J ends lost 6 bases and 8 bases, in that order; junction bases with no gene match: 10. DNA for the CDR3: TGTGCCAGCAGGGACAGGCCGTTTAGCCAGCAGTACTTC. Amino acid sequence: CASRDRPFSQQYF.